This T cell receptor beta chain was recovered during a study of shared clonotypes between healthy human individuals. Study results and caveats: Unshared clonotypes carried lower generation probabilities than those common to all four donors. Across a handful of donors, naive CD4 shared roughly 5%, naive CD8 over 3%, memory CD4 more than 2%, memory CD8 0.4% to 0.5%.

Comment on this clone: Its antigen is not known.

Genomic DNA belonging to each subset was distributed in equal measure over several immunoSEQ plates. Original processing notes: ImmunoSEQ junction-only sequences lacked quality scores, so their filtering differed. Using immunoSEQ multiplex PCR, the repertoire was profiled, and TCRdb retains in-frame clones only, with some absent. V and J calls and clone size are those listed in that table; D and trimming were worked out from the DNA. The data show some 2.1 million clones, with about 95% seen just once and 0.13% held by the top ten. The CDR3 contains 15 residues. Trimming pared 8 bases from V and 3 bases from J, leaving 16 bases between. CDR1 and CDR2 (germline): MDHEN, SYDVKM.

This TCR came from a man younger than 30 in good health. What was sequenced was naive CD4+ T cells sorted from blood. This sample's subset: CD45RA+ positively selected. The rearrangement links TRBV28 to TRBJ2-2; D is perhaps TRBD2 (7 bases). CDR3 region: CASWRGGGDTGELFF. DNA for the CDR3: TGTGCCAGCTGGCGGGGCGGGGGCGACACCGGGGAGCTGTTTTTT. Variable domain in full (rest from reference TRBV28 and TRBJ2-2): DVKVTQSSRYLVKRTGEKVFLECVQDMDHENMFWYRQDPGLGLRLIYFSYDVKMKEKGDIPEGYSVSREKKERFSLILESASTNQTSMYLCASWRGGGDTGELFFGEGSRLTVL.